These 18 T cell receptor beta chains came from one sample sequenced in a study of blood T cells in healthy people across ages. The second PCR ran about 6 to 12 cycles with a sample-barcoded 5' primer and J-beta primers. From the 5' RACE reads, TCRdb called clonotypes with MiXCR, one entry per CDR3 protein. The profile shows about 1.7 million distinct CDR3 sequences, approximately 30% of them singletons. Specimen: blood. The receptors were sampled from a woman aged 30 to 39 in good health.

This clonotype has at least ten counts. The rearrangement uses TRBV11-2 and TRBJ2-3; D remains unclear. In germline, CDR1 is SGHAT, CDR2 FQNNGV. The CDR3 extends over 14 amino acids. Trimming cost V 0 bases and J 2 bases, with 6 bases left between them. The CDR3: CASSLDLTTDTQYF. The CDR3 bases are TGTGCCAGCAGCTTAGATCTAACCACAGATACGCAGTATTTT.

This CDR3 is CASSLMGARGSNEQFF. The CDR3 DNA sequence: TGTGCCAGCAGCTTAATGGGAGCCAGGGGGAGCAATGAGCAGTTCTTC. The chain employs TRBV11-2 and TRBJ2-1; 7 bases map to TRBD1. There are 16 residues in the CDR3. The junction had 10 bases not matched to a gene; V was cut back by 2 bases and J by 6 bases. CDR1 and CDR2 (germline): SGHAT, FQNNGV.

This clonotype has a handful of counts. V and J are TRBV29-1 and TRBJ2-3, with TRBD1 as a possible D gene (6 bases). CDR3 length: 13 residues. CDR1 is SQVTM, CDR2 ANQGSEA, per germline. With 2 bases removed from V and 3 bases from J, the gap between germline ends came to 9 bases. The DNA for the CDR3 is TGCAGCGTTGAACAGGGGTTTACAGATACGCAGTATTTT. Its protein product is CSVEQGFTDTQYF.

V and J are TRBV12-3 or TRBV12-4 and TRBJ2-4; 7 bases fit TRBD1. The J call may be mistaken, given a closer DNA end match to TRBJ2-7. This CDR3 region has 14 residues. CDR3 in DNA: TGTGCCAGCAGTCACAGGGGCCATACCTACGAGCAGTACTTC. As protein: CASSHRGHTYEQYF.

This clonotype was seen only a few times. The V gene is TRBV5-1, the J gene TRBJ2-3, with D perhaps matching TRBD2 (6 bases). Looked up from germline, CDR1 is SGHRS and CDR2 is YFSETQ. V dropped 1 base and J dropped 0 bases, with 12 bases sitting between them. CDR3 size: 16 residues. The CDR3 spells CASSLIAGTSTDTQYF. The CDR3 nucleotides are TGCGCCAGCAGCTTGATTGCAGGGACTAGCACAGATACGCAGTATTTT.

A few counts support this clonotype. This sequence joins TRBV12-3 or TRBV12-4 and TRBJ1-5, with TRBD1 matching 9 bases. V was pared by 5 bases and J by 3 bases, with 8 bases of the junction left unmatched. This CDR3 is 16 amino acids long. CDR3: CASSPRQGGFNQPQHF. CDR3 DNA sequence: TGTGCCAGCAGTCCCAGACAGGGGGGTTTCAATCAGCCCCAGCATTTT.

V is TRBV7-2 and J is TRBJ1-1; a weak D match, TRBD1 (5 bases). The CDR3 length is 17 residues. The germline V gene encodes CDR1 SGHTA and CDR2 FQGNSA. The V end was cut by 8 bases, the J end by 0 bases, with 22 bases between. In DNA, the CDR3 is TGTGCCAGCTCACCTACCATCAGGGAAGCCATGAACACTGAAGCTTTCTTT. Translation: CASSPTIREAMNTEAFF.

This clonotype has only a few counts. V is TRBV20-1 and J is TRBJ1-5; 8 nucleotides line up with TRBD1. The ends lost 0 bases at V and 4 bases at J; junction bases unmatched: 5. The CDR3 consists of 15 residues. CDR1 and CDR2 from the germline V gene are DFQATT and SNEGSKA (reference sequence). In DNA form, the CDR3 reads TGCAGTGCTAGAGAGAGGACAGGGTGGAATCAGCCCCAGCATTTT. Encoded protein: CSARERTGWNQPQHF.

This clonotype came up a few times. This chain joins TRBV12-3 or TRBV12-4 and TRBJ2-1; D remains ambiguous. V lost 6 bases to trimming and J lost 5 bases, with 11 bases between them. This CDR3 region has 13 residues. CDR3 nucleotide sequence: TGTGCCAGCAGGACCCGAACTGACAATGAGCAGTTCTTC. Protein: CASRTRTDNEQFF.

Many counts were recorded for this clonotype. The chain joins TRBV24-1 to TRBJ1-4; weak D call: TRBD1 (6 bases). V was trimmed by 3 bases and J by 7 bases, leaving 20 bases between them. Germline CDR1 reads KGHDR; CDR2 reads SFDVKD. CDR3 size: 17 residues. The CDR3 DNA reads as TGTGCCACCAGTGATCCGGGAGGCCCGCAGGGGAGTGAAAAACTGTTTTTT. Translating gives CATSDPGGPQGSEKLFF.

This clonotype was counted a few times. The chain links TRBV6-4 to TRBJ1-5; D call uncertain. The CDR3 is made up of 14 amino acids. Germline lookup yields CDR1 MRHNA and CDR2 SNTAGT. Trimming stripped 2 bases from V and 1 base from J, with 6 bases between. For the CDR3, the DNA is TGTGCCAGCAGTGACAGGAGGAGCAATCAGCCCCAGCATTTT. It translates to CASSDRRSNQPQHF.

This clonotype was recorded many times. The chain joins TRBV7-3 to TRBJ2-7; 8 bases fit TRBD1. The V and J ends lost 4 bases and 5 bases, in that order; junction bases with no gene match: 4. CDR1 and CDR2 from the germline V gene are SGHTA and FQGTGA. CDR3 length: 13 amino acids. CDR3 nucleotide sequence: TGTGCCAGCAGCTCCGACAGGGGCCACGAGCAGTACTTC. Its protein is CASSSDRGHEQYF.

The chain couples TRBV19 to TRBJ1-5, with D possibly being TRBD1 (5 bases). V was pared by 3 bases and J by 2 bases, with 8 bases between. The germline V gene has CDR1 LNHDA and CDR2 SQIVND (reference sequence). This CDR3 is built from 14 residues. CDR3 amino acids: CASSIPGGNQPQHF. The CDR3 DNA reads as TGTGCCAGTAGTATTCCGGGGGGCAATCAGCCCCAGCATTTT.

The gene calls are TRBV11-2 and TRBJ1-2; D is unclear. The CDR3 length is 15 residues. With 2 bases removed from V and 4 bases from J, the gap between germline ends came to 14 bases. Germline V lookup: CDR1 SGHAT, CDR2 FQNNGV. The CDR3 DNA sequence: TGTGCCAGCAGCTTATGGCACTCGGCGAGCTATGGCTACACCTTC. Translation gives CASSLWHSASYGYTF.

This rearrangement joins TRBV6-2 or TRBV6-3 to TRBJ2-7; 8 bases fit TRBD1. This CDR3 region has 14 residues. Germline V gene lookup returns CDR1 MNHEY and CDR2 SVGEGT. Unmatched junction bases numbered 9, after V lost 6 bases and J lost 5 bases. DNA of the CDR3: TGTGCCAGCAGACTTACAGGGGGGATCCACGAGCAGTACTTC. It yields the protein CASRLTGGIHEQYF.

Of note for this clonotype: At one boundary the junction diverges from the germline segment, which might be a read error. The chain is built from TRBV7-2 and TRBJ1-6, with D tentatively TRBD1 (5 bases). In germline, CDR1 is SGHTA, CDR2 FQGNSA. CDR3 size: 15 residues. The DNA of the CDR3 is TGTGTCAGCAGACCCGCTAGGGGTCTTGATTCACCCCTCCACTTT. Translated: CVSRPARGLDSPLHF.

The CDR3 DNA reads TGTGCCAGCAATCTGGGGGCTAGCGATTCACCCCTCCACTTT. Encoded protein: CASNLGASDSPLHF. The chain has TRBV2 and TRBJ1-6; possible D gene TRBD1, 6 bases. Germline V gene sequence: CDR1 SNHLY, CDR2 FYNNEI. With 7 bases removed from V and 8 bases from J, the gap between germline ends came to 15 bases. The CDR3 runs to 14 residues.

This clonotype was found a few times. The CDR3 nucleotides are TGTGCCAGCCGCAATGGTCCAGGGTTCAATGAAAAACTGTTTTTT. This codes for CASRNGPGFNEKLFF. The genes are TRBV6-5 and TRBJ1-4; TRBD1 is a possible D gene (5 bases). Germline lookup yields CDR1 MNHEY and CDR2 SVGAGI. The CDR3 totals 15 residues. V lost 8 bases, J lost 5 bases, and 18 bases lay in between.